This T cell receptor beta chain was documented in a study of blood T cell repertoires in COVID-19. Whole-study context: PBMCs, B-cell-depleted T cells, or T cells were the source of the cDNA or gDNA that made up the material.

Authors' data handling: By means of reference gene primer amplification, nucleated cell counts were estimated. Sequenced by immunoSEQ multiplex PCR; TCRdb stores in-frame clones only, minus some. That table gives V, J and clone size, and the DNA gave D and trimming. The sample consists of approximately 400,000 clones, more than 65% of them appearing once. The TCR originated in a human donor with acute or convalescent COVID-19. The donor label of this sample is uncertain. What was sequenced was peripheral blood.

The CDR3 DNA reads as TGTGCCAGCAGCCAAGCTGGGACTAGCGGCTACAATGAGCAGTTCTTC. Amino acids: CASSQAGTSGYNEQFF. V and J are TRBV4-2 and TRBJ2-1; 11 bases are a match to TRBD2. With 1 base clipped from V and 3 bases from J, the junction kept 2 bases outside the gene matches. CDR3 length: 16 residues. Germline V gene sequence: CDR1 LGHNA, CDR2 YNFKEQ.